These 4 T cell receptor beta chains were all obtained from the same sample, sequenced in a study of T cells in Graves' hyperthyroidism and ophthalmopathy. TCR beta CDR3 sequences were amplified from RNA transcripts. With the HTBI primer set, the TCR CDR3 went through a first round of RT-PCR. TCRdb itself ran the multiplex PCR reads through MiXCR, one entry per CDR3 protein. The table has approximately 370,000 distinct CDR3 sequences, more than 13% seen once. Input material: blood. These TCRs come from a woman in her 30s with Graves' hyperthyroidism.

At least ten counts were recorded for this clonotype. The chain couples TRBV6-2 or TRBV6-3 to TRBJ2-2; 8 bases are a match to TRBD1. Germline CDR1 MNHEY, CDR2 SVGEGT. V lost 10 bases to trimming and J lost 0 bases; unmatched junction nucleotides: 13. This CDR3 spans 17 amino acids. CDR3 in DNA: TGTGCCACCCTCTCGGATGACAGGGGAACGAACACCGGGGAGCTGTTTTTT. This translates into CATLSDDRGTNTGELFF.

This clonotype was picked up a small number of times. The chain is built from TRBV6-5 and TRBJ2-6; D is unclear. The V and J ends lost 2 bases and 0 bases respectively, with 8 bases between them. The CDR3 is made up of 16 amino acids. The germline V gene has CDR1 MNHEY and CDR2 SVGAGI. CDR3 region: CASSYRSDSGANVLTF. CDR3 DNA sequence: TGTGCCAGCAGTTACCGGTCTGACTCTGGGGCCAACGTCCTGACTTTC.

As concerns this clonotype: A far larger clone differs by one base, so this is likely a read error. CDR3 protein: CASTLNEKLFF. CDR3 coding DNA: TGTGCCAGCACCCTTAATGAAAAACTGTTTTTT. The chain combines TRBV12-3 or TRBV12-4 with TRBJ1-4, with unresolved D. The CDR3 spans 11 residues. V lost 7 bases to trimming and J lost 4 bases, with 4 bases between them.

This clonotype has ten or more counts. This chain's CDR3 is CASSSGGITWFF. CDR3 in DNA: TGTGCCAGCAGCTCAGGAGGGATTACGTGGTTCTTC. The chain carries TRBV3-1 and TRBJ2-1, with a weak D call TRBD2 (6 bases). Germline V CDR1 and CDR2: LGHDT, YNNKEL (reference sequence). V was shortened by 5 bases and J by 15 bases, with 17 bases between the two germline ends. The CDR3 totals 12 residues.